These T cell receptor beta chains were read from a single sample in a study of blood T cell repertoires in COVID-19. Here immunoSEQ multiplex PCR was the method, and the copy in TCRdb shows in-frame clones only, minus some. Among over 100,000 clones listed, roughly 79% were seen once. Sequencing was carried out using peripheral blood. The receptors derive from a human donor in a cohort sampled during active COVID-19. The CDR3 runs from the conserved cysteine through the conserved F or W. The D gene is left open where the match is weak. Some rows have no size entry. The others give once, few or many, or a class for an expanded clone.

abundance,j_gene,v_gene,d_gene,CDR3aa,CDR3nt
NA,TRBJ2-7,TRBV28,TRBD1,CASSFPRQGFIEQYF,TGTGCCAGCAGTTTTCCAAGACAGGGTTTCATCGAGCAGTACTTC
once,TRBJ2-7,TRBV6-5,TRBD1,CASRRQGPYEQYF,TGTGCCAGCAGACGACAGGGCCCCTACGAGCAGTACTTC
NA,TRBJ1-2,TRBV12-3/TRBV12-4,NA,CASSLAGGYTF,TGTGCCAGCAGTCTCGCGGGGGGCTACACCTTC
NA,TRBJ1-5,TRBV2,NA,CASRQIGGNQPQHF,TGTGCCAGCAGGCAAATCGGGGGAAATCAGCCCCAGCATTTT
few,TRBJ2-3,TRBV6-2/TRBV6-3,TRBD2,CASSQGSGGAWDTQYF,TGTGCCAGCAGCCAGGGTAGCGGGGGGGCATGGGATACGCAGTATTTT
NA,TRBJ1-2,TRBV2,NA,CASLTTGNVYGYTF,TGTGCCAGCTTAACGACAGGCAACGTTTATGGCTACACCTTC
NA,TRBJ1-2,TRBV19,TRBD1,CASNPGTGGYTF,TGTGCCAGTAACCCGGGGACAGGAGGCTACACCTTC
few,TRBJ1-2,TRBV19,TRBD1,CASSTPPTGPHGYTF,TGTGCCAGTAGTACCCCGCCGACAGGGCCTCATGGCTACACCTTC
NA,TRBJ2-6,TRBV6-2/TRBV6-3,NA,CASSPTGSGANVLTF,TGTGCCAGCAGCCCTACAGGATCTGGGGCCAACGTCCTGACTTTC
once,TRBJ1-2,TRBV11-2,TRBD1,CASSKDRRANYGYTF,TGTGCCAGCAGCAAGGACAGGCGAGCTAACTATGGCTACACCTTC
NA,TRBJ1-1,TRBV6-2/TRBV6-3,TRBD1,CASSGDRGKSTEAFF,TGTGCCAGCAGTGGGGACAGGGGGAAGAGCACTGAAGCTTTCTTT
NA,TRBJ1-2,TRBV5-8,TRBD1,CASSLAAGTGSPIAF,TGTGCCAGCAGCTTGGCCGCAGGGACAGGGTCCCCGATCGCCTTC
NA,TRBJ1-1,TRBV25-1,TRBD1,CASRPTGSWGTEAFF,TGTGCCAGCAGACCGACAGGGTCGTGGGGCACTGAAGCTTTCTTT
NA,TRBJ1-1,TRBV7-8,NA,CASSVKNTEAFF,TGTGCCAGCAGCGTTAAGAACACTGAAGCTTTCTTT
once,TRBJ1-2,TRBV4-1,NA,CASSQDVRNLYGYTF,TGCGCCAGCAGCCAAGATGTGCGGAACCTCTATGGCTACACCTTC
NA,TRBJ1-6,TRBV6-5,NA,CASSYSTGSPLHF,TGTGCCAGCAGTTACTCGACAGGTTCACCCCTCCACTTT
NA,TRBJ2-1,TRBV6-5,TRBD2,CASTLAGRSYNEQFF,TGTGCCAGCACCCTAGCGGGAAGGTCCTACAATGAGCAGTTCTTC
NA,TRBJ1-2,TRBV10-3,NA,CAITGSNYGYTF,TGTGCCATCACTGGGAGTAACTATGGCTACACCTTC
few,TRBJ1-5,TRBV6-2/TRBV6-3,NA,CASSYREGNQPQHF,TGTGCCAGCAGTTACCGCGAGGGTAATCAGCCCCAGCATTTT
many,TRBJ2-7,TRBV6-1,TRBD1,CASSEDRTGAYEQYF,TGTGCCAGCAGTGAAGATCGGACAGGGGCCTACGAGCAGTACTTC
NA,TRBJ2-1,TRBV27,NA,CASSTIEDEQFF,TGTGCCAGCAGCACAATAGAGGATGAGCAGTTCTTC
NA,TRBJ2-3,TRBV28,TRBD2,CASSLGPGGLADTQYF,TGTGCCAGCAGTTTAGGGCCGGGAGGGCTTGCAGATACGCAGTATTTT
once,TRBJ2-5,TRBV29-1,TRBD2,CSVEDLTSGSWETQYF,TGCAGCGTTGAAGATCTCACTAGCGGGAGTTGGGAGACCCAGTACTTC
few,TRBJ2-6,TRBV7-9,TRBD1,CASSFNGQGFSGANVLTF,TGTGCCAGCAGCTTTAACGGACAGGGATTTTCTGGGGCCAACGTCCTGACTTTC
NA,TRBJ2-2,TRBV7-3,TRBD1,CASSLTKQGAWTGELFF,TGTGCCAGCAGCTTAACGAAGCAGGGGGCGTGGACCGGGGAGCTGTTTTTT
NA,TRBJ1-2,TRBV4-3,NA,CASSHAGANYGYTF,TGCGCCAGCAGCCACGCGGGAGCTAACTATGGCTACACCTTC
NA,TRBJ1-4,TRBV27,TRBD1,CASSRYSGTANEKLFF,TGTGCCAGCAGCCGATACTCGGGGACAGCGAATGAAAAACTGTTTTTT
NA,TRBJ1-1,TRBV28,TRBD1,CASSSDRGLSEAFF,TGTGCCAGCAGTTCGGACAGGGGGCTCTCAGAAGCTTTCTTT
few,TRBJ2-3,TRBV5-5,TRBD1,CASSPASHRGVFSTDTQYF,TGTGCCAGCAGCCCGGCAAGTCACAGGGGGGTTTTTAGCACAGATACGCAGTATTTT
NA,TRBJ1-1,TRBV7-2,TRBD1,CASKDRVTEAFF,TGTGCCAGCAAGGACAGGGTCACTGAAGCTTTCTTT
NA,TRBJ2-1,TRBV24-1,TRBD2,CATSDPGTSGSIYEQFF,TGTGCCACCAGTGACCCCGGGACTAGCGGGAGTATCTATGAGCAGTTCTTC
NA,TRBJ1-1,TRBV7-8,NA,CASSFPGQTRGTEAFF,TGTGCCAGCAGCTTTCCAGGACAGACACGGGGCACTGAAGCTTTCTTT
NA,TRBJ2-1,TRBV28,TRBD2,CASSSLAGVNEQFF,TGTGCCAGCAGTTCTTTAGCGGGAGTTAATGAGCAGTTCTTC
NA,TRBJ1-1,TRBV4-3,TRBD1,CASSRDRGSWNTEAFF,TGCGCCAGCAGCCGGGACAGGGGTTCATGGAACACTGAAGCTTTCTTT
NA,TRBJ1-1,TRBV21-1,NA,CASSKVVGQGLIDTEAFF,TGTGCCAGCAGCAAAGTAGTAGGACAGGGGTTGATCGACACTGAAGCTTTCTTT
NA,TRBJ2-2,TRBV6-2/TRBV6-3,TRBD2,CASSQARTGLAGASGTGELFF,TGTGCCAGCAGCCAAGCAAGGACGGGACTAGCGGGGGCATCGGGCACCGGGGAGCTGTTTTTT
NA,TRBJ2-1,TRBV6-1,TRBD2,CASSEAKVSGRSNEQFF,TGTGCCAGCAGTGAAGCAAAGGTTAGCGGGAGATCCAATGAGCAGTTCTTC
NA,TRBJ1-1,TRBV30,NA,CAWISPRLSRNTEAFF,TGTGCCTGGATAAGTCCGCGTCTTTCTCGGAACACTGAAGCTTTCTTT
NA,TRBJ2-7,TRBV27,TRBD1,CASSLRDRGTYEQYF,TGTGCCAGCAGCCTCCGGGACAGGGGTACCTACGAGCAGTACTTC
NA,TRBJ2-6,TRBV5-5,NA,CASSPGSPGGAGANVLTF,TGTGCCAGCAGCCCGGGGTCCCCGGGGGGCGCCGGGGCCAACGTCCTGACTTTC
NA,TRBJ1-5,TRBV5-4,NA,CASSLDGADNQPQHF,TGTGCCAGCAGCTTGGATGGGGCGGACAATCAGCCCCAGCATTTT
few,TRBJ2-3,TRBV7-9,NA,CASSLQGDTQYF,TGTGCCAGCAGCTTACAGGGGGATACGCAGTATTTT
NA,TRBJ1-1,TRBV6-2/TRBV6-3,NA,CASSYPQGLNTEAFF,TGTGCCAGCAGTTACCCACAGGGTTTGAACACTGAAGCTTTCTTT
NA,TRBJ1-5,TRBV28,NA,CASSFQTAQHF,TGTGCCAGCAGTTTTCAAACGGCCCAGCATTTT
NA,TRBJ1-3,TRBV28,TRBD1,CASRDVGTAGGNTIYF,TGTGCCAGCAGAGACGTTGGGACAGCGGGCGGAAACACCATATATTTT
NA,TRBJ2-7,TRBV5-6,NA,CASSSTGGRNEQYF,TGTGCCAGCAGCTCGACAGGTGGTAGGAACGAGCAGTACTTC
NA,TRBJ2-7,TRBV14,TRBD2,CASSQAGLAGDEQYF,TGTGCCAGCAGCCAAGCAGGCCTAGCGGGAGACGAGCAGTACTTC
NA,TRBJ1-1,TRBV7-9,NA,CASSPTRSTEAFF,TGTGCCAGCAGCCCCACAAGGAGCACTGAAGCTTTCTTT
few,TRBJ1-2,TRBV4-3,NA,CASSQDVPGIYGYTF,TGCGCCAGCAGCCAAGATGTACCGGGAATCTATGGCTACACCTTC
NA,TRBJ2-7,TRBV10-3,TRBD2,CAIAGGGYEQYF,TGTGCCATAGCGGGGGGGGGATACGAGCAGTACTTC